This T cell receptor (beta chain) was observed in a study of HIV-infected patients and healthy controls. Study as a whole: A modest, significant CD4 rise occurred in about 85% of the 16 patients after three months of therapy. General study results and limits: HIV-infected repertoires had significantly higher mean Gini indices than controls, possibly reflecting oligoclonality.

This clonotype has ten or more counts. The antigen remains undetermined. Between the trimmed V and J ends, which lost 2 bases and 1 base, there was a span of 11 bases. The CDR3 totals 15 residues. The germline V gene encodes CDR1 PRHDT and CDR2 FYEKMQ (reference sequence). About 500 ng RNA was reverse transcribed with alpha and beta constant-region primers. Using multiplexing indices, alpha and beta chain libraries were generated apart by chain-specific third strand synthesis. A 5' RACE adapter with a random hexamer and the SP2 primer site was joined to cDNA. TCRdb redid the calling of the 5' RACE reads with MiXCR, one entry per CDR3 protein. The repertoire includes over 8,000 distinct CDR3 sequences, under 7% of them detected once, and approximately 30% sits in the top ten. Antiretroviral therapy had run roughly three months, about 14 weeks, before follow-up blood collection. No cell fractionation was done, so the repertoire covers all unsorted peripheral blood T cells. Exclusions covered tumors, febrile or AIDS-related illness, and hepatitis B or C coinfection.

This clonotype was obtained from an adult with HIV infection. The donor label of this sample is uncertain. The sample was blood, taken during antiretroviral therapy. The chain combines TRBV13 with TRBJ1-1; D uncertain. CDR3 sequence reads: CASSLLSVGNTEAFF. The CDR3 bases are TGTGCCAGCAGCTTATTGTCCGTGGGGAACACTGAAGCTTTCTTT.